The source of this T cell receptor beta chain is a study of T cells in Graves' hyperthyroidism and ophthalmopathy. Findings and caveats of the study: Also found in blood were most expanded thyroid clonotypes above 0.001. Median prediction lead before ophthalmopathy onset was 6 to 8 months with the model.

Amplification yielded TCR beta CDR3 regions, with RNA transcripts as the source. HTBI primers drove first-round RT-PCR of the TCR CDR3. TCRdb analysed the multiplex PCR reads with MiXCR anew, one entry per CDR3 protein. The table lists hundreds of thousands of distinct CDR3 sequences, about 24% of them singletons. This clonotype was seen many times. Its antigen is currently unknown. The CDR3 runs to 16 residues. Germline V lookup: CDR1 LNHDA, CDR2 SQIVND (reference sequence). Trimming left V 3 bases short and J 1 base short, with 13 bases between. The cohort's ophthalmopathy patients, a group with duration under 3 months, had a Clinical Activity Score of at least 3 and a NOSPECS grade of at least 4. The PBMCs had their origin in 7.5 to 10 ml of fresh peripheral blood.

The sample taken for sequencing was blood. The sequence was collected from a woman aged 30 to 39 with Graves' ophthalmopathy. V usage is TRBV19 and J usage is TRBJ2-4; no clear D gene. CDR3 amino acids: CASSIWTLDAKNIQYF. CDR3 in DNA: TGTGCCAGTAGTATTTGGACCCTGGACGCCAAAAACATTCAGTACTTC.